Presented here are 30 T cell receptor beta chains from one specimen sequenced in a study of blood T cell repertoires in COVID-19. Assay used: immunoSEQ multiplex PCR; TCRdb lists only in-frame clones, some missing. This table holds about 92,000 clones, about nine tenths found once. Sequencing was performed on peripheral blood. These receptors were obtained from a human donor with active COVID-19. The donor label of this sample is uncertain.

The genes are TRBV24-1 and TRBJ2-1; maybe TRBD2 (5 bases). Germline V lookup: CDR1 KGHDR, CDR2 SFDVKD. This CDR3 has 13 residues. Between the trimmed V and J ends, which lost 0 bases and 6 bases, there was a span of 5 bases. CDR3 region: CATSDLRGNEQFF. For the CDR3, the DNA is TGTGCCACCAGTGATTTGCGGGGCAATGAGCAGTTCTTC.

This chain uses TRBV18 with TRBJ2-7, with 10 nucleotides matching TRBD1. The germline V gene has CDR1 KGHSH and CDR2 LQKENI. V lost 8 bases to trimming and J lost 0 bases; unmatched junction nucleotides: 10. The CDR3 sequence is 16 residues long. In DNA, the CDR3 is TGTGCCAGCACCACATCAGGGGACAGGGGCTCCTACGAGCAGTACTTC. This translates into CASTTSGDRGSYEQYF.

This clone was counted a single time. The chain carries TRBV19 and TRBJ2-7; D unresolved. Trimming removed 1 base at V and 6 bases at J, with 10 bases between. The germline CDR1 and CDR2 sequences are LNHDA and SQIVND (reference sequence). This CDR3 has 13 amino acids. In nucleotides, the CDR3 is TGTGCCAGTAGTATAGTCCCCGGTGGCGAGCAGTACTTC. Translated: CASSIVPGGEQYF.

The chain carries TRBV9 and TRBJ2-1; maybe TRBD2 (6 bases). The CDR3 totals 14 residues. Germline CDR1 reads SGDLS; CDR2 reads YYNGEE. V lost 0 bases and J 6 bases, leaving 10 bases between the germline ends. This CDR3 reads CASSVVAGRNEQFF. CDR3 DNA: TGTGCCAGCAGCGTAGTGGCGGGGCGCAATGAGCAGTTCTTC.

The rearrangement links TRBV2 to TRBJ1-5; possibly TRBD1 for D (6 bases). Per the germline V gene, CDR1 is SNHLY and CDR2 is FYNNEI. Deletions cut 6 bases from V and 1 base from J, with 10 bases between. The length of the CDR3 is 14 residues. The CDR3 DNA follows: TGTGCCAGCAGCGCCGGACAGAGCAATCAGCCCCAGCATTTT. Translated, it gives CASSAGQSNQPQHF.

With respect to this clone: At one end, the junction sequence differs from germline, possibly due to a read error. This chain uses TRBV19 with TRBJ1-5; unclear D gene. The length of the CDR3 is 12 residues. Germline loops: CDR1 LNHDA, CDR2 SQIVND (reference sequence). The CDR3 coding sequence is TGTGCCAGTAAAGCGGGCAAACAGCCCCAGCATTTT. Translation: CASKAGKQPQHF.

This rearrangement joins TRBV18 to TRBJ2-6, with 9 bases that match TRBD1. The V segment lost 2 bases and the J segment 0 bases; nucleotides outside the gene matches: 8. This CDR3 spans 19 amino acids. From germline, CDR1 is KGHSH and CDR2 LQKENI. The DNA of the CDR3 is TGTGCCAGCTCACCATGGGGGGACAGGGTCCTCTCTGGGGCCAACGTCCTGACTTTC. This gives the protein CASSPWGDRVLSGANVLTF.

This clone was detected once. The chain carries TRBV4-1 and TRBJ1-2; 9 bases line up with TRBD1. In germline, CDR1 is MGHRA, CDR2 YSYEKL. This CDR3 has 14 amino acids. Germline trimming cut 1 base from V and 8 bases from J; bases unmatched to any gene: 5. The DNA for the CDR3 is TGCGCCAGCAGCCAAGCAGACAGGGGGTACGGCTACACCTTC. The encoded protein is CASSQADRGYGYTF.

The chain carries TRBV5-5 and TRBJ2-5, with TRBD1 as a possible D gene (5 bases). This CDR3 comprises 13 residues. V lost 2 bases, J lost 3 bases, and 8 bases lay in between. Germline V lookup: CDR1 SGHKS, CDR2 YYEKEE (reference sequence). Written as DNA, the CDR3 is TGTGCCAGCAGCTTCCGCAGGGAAGAGACCCAGTACTTC. It encodes CASSFRREETQYF. The variable domain in full, with the rest retrieved from reference TRBV5-5 and TRBJ2-5, is DAGVTQSPTHLIKTRGQQVTLRCSPISGHKSVSWYQQVLGQGPQFIFQYYEKEERGRGNFPDRFSARQFPNYSSELNVNALLLGDSALYLCASSFRREETQYFGPGTRLLVL.

This chain joins TRBV28 and TRBJ1-2, with D possibly being TRBD1 (6 bases). Germline lookup yields CDR1 MDHEN and CDR2 SYDVKM. Trimming stripped 1 base from V and 6 bases from J, with 18 bases between. The CDR3 length is 16 residues. The CDR3 sequence is CASSLFRGRGTHGYTF. CDR3 nucleotides: TGTGCCAGCAGTTTATTCCGGGGCAGGGGAACCCATGGCTACACCTTC.

This chain links TRBV7-8 with TRBJ2-7; 7 bases fit TRBD1. The germline V gene encodes CDR1 SGHVS and CDR2 FQNEAQ. V lost 2 bases and J lost 6; bases outside the gene matches: 4. The CDR3 consists of 13 residues. This CDR3 is CASSLTGEREQYF. The CDR3 DNA sequence: TGTGCCAGCAGCTTAACAGGGGAGCGCGAGCAGTACTTC. The full variable domain, with the rest looked up from reference TRBV7-8 and TRBJ2-7, is GAGVSQSPRYKVAKRGQDVALRCDPISGHVSLFWYQQALGQGPEFLTYFQNEAQLDKSGLPSDRFFAERPEGSVSTLKIQRTQQEDSAVYLCASSLTGEREQYFGPGTRLTVT.

The chain uses TRBV3-1 (or the pseudogene TRBV3-2) and TRBJ2-1, with 10 bases fitting TRBD1. The CDR3 has 17 residues. Germline V gene sequence: CDR1 LGHDT, CDR2 YNNKEL (reference sequence). V shed 0 bases, J shed 3 bases, and the junction held 5 bases outside the gene matches. The CDR3 sequence: CASSQEFRTGGYNEQFF. The CDR3 bases are TGTGCCAGCAGCCAAGAATTCCGGACAGGGGGCTACAATGAGCAGTTCTTC.

The chain carries TRBV25-1 and TRBJ2-1; the D gene is possibly TRBD1 (5 bases). The CDR3 consists of 13 residues. The V gene lost 2 bases and the J gene lost 10 bases, with 12 bases spanning the gap. Germline V gene lookup returns CDR1 MGHDK and CDR2 SYGVNS. The DNA of the CDR3 is TGTGCCAGCAGTGAACTTAGGGGATCGGAGCAGTTCTTC. Amino acid sequence: CASSELRGSEQFF.

V is TRBV10-2 and J is TRBJ1-4, with D possibly matching TRBD1 (6 bases). The germline V gene encodes CDR1 WSHSY and CDR2 SAAADI. The CDR3 is 14 residues long. V gave up 7 bases and J gave up 6 bases, with 15 bases separating them. The DNA of the CDR3 is TGCGCCAGCAAAGACCACAGGGTAGATGAAAAACTGTTTTTT. It translates to CASKDHRVDEKLFF.

The J gene is TRBJ2-5, the V gene TRBV25-1; 8 bases fit TRBD1. The CDR3 runs to 14 residues. Trimming removed 0 bases from V and 8 bases from J; junction bases left unmatched: 5. Germline V gene data show CDR1 as MGHDK and CDR2 as SYGVNS. The CDR3 spells CASSEYGDRYTQYF. CDR3 nucleotide sequence: TGTGCCAGCAGTGAATATGGGGACAGGTATACCCAGTACTTC.

The chain couples TRBV5-1 to TRBJ2-1; 8 nucleotides agree with TRBD2. The germline V gene encodes CDR1 SGHRS and CDR2 YFSETQ. Trimming cost V 4 bases and J 4 bases; bases outside gene matches: 13. CDR3 length: 17 residues. CDR3 residues: CASSQPNGGVTYNEQFF. The CDR3 DNA is TGCGCCAGCAGCCAACCAAACGGGGGGGTAACTTACAATGAGCAGTTCTTC.

J is TRBJ2-5 and V is TRBV7-2; a weak D match, TRBD2 (5 bases). Germline V gene data show CDR1 as SGHTA and CDR2 as FQGNSA. The germline V and J ends were trimmed by 5 bases and 0 bases, with 13 bases remaining between them. The CDR3 totals 15 residues. Here the CDR3 reads CASSQEGSYQETQYF. The CDR3 DNA reads as TGTGCCAGCAGCCAAGAGGGCAGTTACCAAGAGACCCAGTACTTC.

This clone was counted between two and nine times. Other nucleotide sequences in the sample specify the same CDR3. The gene calls are TRBV5-1 and TRBJ2-2; weak D call: TRBD2 (6 bases). V was trimmed by 4 bases and J by 0 bases, leaving 13 bases between them. The germline V gene encodes CDR1 SGHRS and CDR2 YFSETQ. This CDR3 has 16 amino acids. CDR3 nucleotide sequence: TGCGCCAGCAGCCTCGGACTAAACCCGAACACCGGGGAGCTGTTTTTT. As protein: CASSLGLNPNTGELFF. The variable domain in full, completed from reference TRBV5-1 and TRBJ2-2, reads KAGVTQTPRYLIKTRGQQVTLSCSPISGHRSVSWYQQTPGQGLQFLFEYFSETQRNKGNFPGRFSGRQFSNSRSEMNVSTLELGDSALYLCASSLGLNPNTGELFFGEGSRLTVL.

V and J are TRBV6-1 and TRBJ2-5; perhaps TRBD2 as D (6 bases). The germline V and J ends were trimmed by 1 base and 3 bases, with 9 bases remaining between them. Looked up from germline, CDR1 is MNHNS and CDR2 is SASEGT. This CDR3 is built from 14 residues. The CDR3 reads CASSEGLEKETQYF. The DNA of the CDR3 is TGTGCCAGCAGTGAAGGACTAGAGAAAGAGACCCAGTACTTC.

The CDR3 DNA follows: TGTGCCAGCAGCTTAGTGGAGGGTTTTGATCAGCCCCAGCATTTT. Its translation is CASSLVEGFDQPQHF. The genes are TRBV7-6 and TRBJ1-5, with D hard to call. Germline V lookup: CDR1 SGHVS, CDR2 FNYEAQ. V was cut by 1 base and J by 5 bases, with 12 bases left in between. This CDR3 has 15 amino acids.

This clone was picked up one time. The J gene is TRBJ2-3, the V gene TRBV12-3 or TRBV12-4; a possible D gene is TRBD1 (5 bases). This CDR3 is 13 amino acids long. The V gene lost 5 bases and the J gene lost 8 bases, with 14 bases spanning the gap. In DNA, the CDR3 is TGTGCCAGCAGTGGCAGGGCGGCCGGTACGCAGTATTTT. This gives the protein CASSGRAAGTQYF.

This clone was counted only a few times. The rearrangement uses TRBV25-1 and TRBJ1-4; 8 bases map to TRBD1. Looked up from germline, CDR1 is MGHDK and CDR2 is SYGVNS. V lost 3 bases to trimming and J lost 8 bases; unmatched junction nucleotides: 8. The CDR3 loop spans 15 amino acids. The CDR3 loop is CASSDVGTGSEKLFF. CDR3 DNA: TGTGCCAGCAGTGATGTCGGGACAGGCTCGGAAAAACTGTTTTTT.

The rearrangement joins TRBV12-3 or TRBV12-4 to TRBJ2-2; D not resolved. The CDR3 runs to 11 residues. Trimming removed 7 bases at V and 8 bases at J, with 8 bases between. Here the CDR3 reads CASTPGGELFF. The DNA for the CDR3 is TGTGCCAGCACCCCCGGGGGGGAGCTGTTTTTT.

The chain couples TRBV7-7 to TRBJ2-3; TRBD2 is a possible D gene (6 bases). Trimming stripped 0 bases from V and 0 bases from J, with 13 bases between. The CDR3 is 17 amino acids. Germline V gives CDR1 SSHAT, CDR2 FNYEAQ (reference sequence). The CDR3 region is CASSLASGGPSTDTQYF. Here the CDR3 DNA reads TGTGCCAGCAGCTTAGCCTCCGGGGGTCCTAGCACAGATACGCAGTATTTT.

V is TRBV19 and J is TRBJ2-1, with 7 positions matching TRBD1. Germline assignment: CDR1 LNHDA and CDR2 SQIVND (reference sequence). CDR3 length: 15 amino acids. With V trimmed by 4 bases and J by 6 bases, 9 bases remained unmatched. As DNA, the CDR3 is TGTGCCAGTAGTAGGGTGACAGGGCCCCCCAATGAGCAGTTCTTC. Amino acids: CASSRVTGPPNEQFF.

This chain uses TRBV5-1 with TRBJ2-5; 11 bases agree with TRBD1. V was pared by 7 bases and J by 5 bases, with 4 bases of the junction left unmatched. From germline, CDR1 is SGHRS and CDR2 YFSETQ. The CDR3 sequence is 13 residues long. DNA of the CDR3: TGCGCCAGCTCGGACAGGGGGCCGGAGACCCAGTACTTC. The encoded protein is CASSDRGPETQYF.

This rearrangement joins TRBV6-5 to TRBJ2-7; TRBD1 aligns across 8 bases. CDR1 is MNHEY, CDR2 SVGAGI, per germline. This CDR3 comprises 14 residues. Trimming removed 6 bases from V and 5 bases from J; junction bases left unmatched: 9. The CDR3 coding sequence is TGTGCCAGCAGCCCAAGACAGGGGTGGGACGAGCAGTACTTC. Translated: CASSPRQGWDEQYF.

The gene calls are TRBV10-3 and TRBJ2-5; 13 nucleotides align to TRBD2. J was trimmed by 5 bases and V by 3 bases; bases with no gene match: 6. Per the germline V gene, CDR1 is ENHRY and CDR2 is SYGVKD. This CDR3 region has 16 residues. In DNA, the CDR3 is TGTGCCATCAGTGACCCGGGACTAGCGGGGAGGGAGACCCAGTACTTC. This codes for CAISDPGLAGRETQYF.

This clone was recorded only once. The rearrangement uses TRBV7-3 and TRBJ1-6; 8 nucleotides agree with TRBD1. Germline V gives CDR1 SGHTA, CDR2 FQGTGA. The V gene end was trimmed by 5 bases and the J gene end by 3 bases; junction bases not matched to a gene: 3. This CDR3 is built from 15 residues. The CDR3 protein is CASSETGGYNSPLHF. CDR3 nucleotide sequence: TGTGCCAGCAGCGAAACAGGGGGCTATAATTCACCCCTCCACTTT. Full variable domain (outside the CDR3, taken from reference TRBV7-3 and TRBJ1-6): GAGVSQTPSNKVTEKGKYVELRCDPISGHTALYWYRQSLGQGPEFLIYFQGTGAADDSGLPNDRFFAVRPEGSVSTLKIQRTERGDSAVYLCASSETGGYNSPLHFGNGTRLTVT.

The genes are TRBV4-3 and TRBJ2-4, with no clear D. Between the trimmed V and J ends, which lost 1 base and 0 bases, there was a span of 10 bases. From germline, CDR1 is LGHNA and CDR2 YSLEER. The CDR3 sequence is 16 residues long. The CDR3 protein is CASSQGDAVAKNIQYF. CDR3 nucleotide sequence: TGCGCCAGCAGCCAAGGAGATGCGGTAGCCAAAAACATTCAGTACTTC.